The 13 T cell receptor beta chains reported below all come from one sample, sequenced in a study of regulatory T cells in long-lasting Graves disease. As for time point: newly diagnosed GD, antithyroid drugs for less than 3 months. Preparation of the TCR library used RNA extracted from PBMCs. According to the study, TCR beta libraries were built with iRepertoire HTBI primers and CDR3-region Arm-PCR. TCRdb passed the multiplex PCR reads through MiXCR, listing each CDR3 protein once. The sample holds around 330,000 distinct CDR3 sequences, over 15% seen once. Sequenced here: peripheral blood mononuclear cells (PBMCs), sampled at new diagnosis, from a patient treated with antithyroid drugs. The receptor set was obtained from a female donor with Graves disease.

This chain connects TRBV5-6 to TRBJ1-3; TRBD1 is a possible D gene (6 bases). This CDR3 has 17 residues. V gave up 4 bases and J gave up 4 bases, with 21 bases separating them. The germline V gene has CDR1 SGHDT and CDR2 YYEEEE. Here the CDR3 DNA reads TGTGCCAGCAGCGTATTTATGGGGGGGCGATCCGGAAACACCATATATTTT. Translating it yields CASSVFMGGRSGNTIYF.

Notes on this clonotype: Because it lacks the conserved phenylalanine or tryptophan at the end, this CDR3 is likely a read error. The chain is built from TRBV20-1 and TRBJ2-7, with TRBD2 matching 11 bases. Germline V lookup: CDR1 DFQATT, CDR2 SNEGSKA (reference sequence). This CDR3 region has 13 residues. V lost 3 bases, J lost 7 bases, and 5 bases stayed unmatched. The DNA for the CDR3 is TGCAGTGCTAGGTTAGCGGGAGGGCGGGAGCAGTACTAC. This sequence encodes CSARLAGGREQYY.

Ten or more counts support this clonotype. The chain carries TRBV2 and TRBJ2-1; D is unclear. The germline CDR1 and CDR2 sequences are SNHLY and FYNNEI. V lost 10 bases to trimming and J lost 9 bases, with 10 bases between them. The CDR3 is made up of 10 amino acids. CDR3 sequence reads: CATSRGEQFF. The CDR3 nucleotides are TGTGCCACCTCTCGCGGTGAGCAGTTCTTC.

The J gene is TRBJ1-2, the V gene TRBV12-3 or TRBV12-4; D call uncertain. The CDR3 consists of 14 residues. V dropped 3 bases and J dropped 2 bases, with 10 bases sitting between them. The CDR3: CASSFGPANYGYTF. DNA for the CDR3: TGTGCCAGCAGTTTCGGCCCCGCAAACTATGGCTACACCTTC.

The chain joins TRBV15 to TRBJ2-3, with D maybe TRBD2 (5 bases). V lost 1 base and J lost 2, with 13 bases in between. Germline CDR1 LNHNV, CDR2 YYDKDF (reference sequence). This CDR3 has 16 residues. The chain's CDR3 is CATSRVVDSPTDTQYF. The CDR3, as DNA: TGTGCCACCAGCAGAGTAGTGGACTCCCCCACAGATACGCAGTATTTT.

CDR3 amino acids: CASSYSSTSGSNEQFF. CDR3 nucleotides: TGTGCCAGCAGTTACAGTTCTACTAGCGGGAGTAATGAGCAGTTCTTC. The chain couples TRBV6-5 to TRBJ2-1, with 11 bases aligning to TRBD2. V trimming: 2 bases; J trimming: 7 bases; junction bases outside the gene matches: 7. The V gene's germline CDR1 is MNHEY and CDR2 SVGAGI. CDR3 length: 16 amino acids.

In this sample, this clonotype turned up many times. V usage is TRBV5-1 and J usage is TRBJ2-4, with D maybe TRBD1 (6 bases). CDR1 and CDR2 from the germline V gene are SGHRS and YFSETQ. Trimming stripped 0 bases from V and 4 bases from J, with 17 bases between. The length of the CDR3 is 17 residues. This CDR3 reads CASSLEVGAGSKNIQYF. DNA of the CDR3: TGCGCCAGCAGCTTGGAAGTGGGGGCCGGCTCAAAAAACATTCAGTACTTC.

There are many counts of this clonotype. The CDR3 protein is CASSLNRGYEQYF. The CDR3, as DNA: TGTGCCAGCAGCTTAAACAGGGGCTACGAGCAGTACTTC. The rearrangement joins TRBV7-2 to TRBJ2-7, with 7 positions matching TRBD1. The V and J ends lost 2 bases and 3 bases, in that order; junction bases with no gene match: 1. The germline CDR1 and CDR2 sequences are SGHTA and FQGNSA. The CDR3 has 13 residues.

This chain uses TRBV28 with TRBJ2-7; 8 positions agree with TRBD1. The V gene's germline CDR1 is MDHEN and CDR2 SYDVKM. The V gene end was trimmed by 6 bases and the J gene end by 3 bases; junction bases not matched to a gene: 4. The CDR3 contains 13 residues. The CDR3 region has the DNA TGTGCCAGCAGCCAGGGACAGGTCTACGAGCAGTACTTC. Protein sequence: CASSQGQVYEQYF.

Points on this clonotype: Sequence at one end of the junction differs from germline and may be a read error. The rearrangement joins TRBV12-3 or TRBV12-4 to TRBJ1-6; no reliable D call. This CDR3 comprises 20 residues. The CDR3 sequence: CASSLARTDYFSSHNSPLHF. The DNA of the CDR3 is TGTGCCAGCAGTTTAGCCCGGACCGATTATTTTAGCTCCCATAATTCACCCCTCCACTTT.

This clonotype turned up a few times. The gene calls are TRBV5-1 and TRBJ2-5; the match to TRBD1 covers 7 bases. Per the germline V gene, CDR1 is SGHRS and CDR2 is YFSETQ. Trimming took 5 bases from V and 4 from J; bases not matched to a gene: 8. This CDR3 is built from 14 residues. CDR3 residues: CASSSEGARETQYF. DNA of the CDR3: TGCGCCAGCAGTTCAGAGGGGGCCCGAGAGACCCAGTACTTC.

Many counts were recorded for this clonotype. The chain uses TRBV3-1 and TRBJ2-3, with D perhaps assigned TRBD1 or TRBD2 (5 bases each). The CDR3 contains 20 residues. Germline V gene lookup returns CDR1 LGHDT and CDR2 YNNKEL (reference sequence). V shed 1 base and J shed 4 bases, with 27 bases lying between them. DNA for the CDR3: TGTGCCAGCAGCCAAGGACTGGGAAACGGGGCACCCCCATACGCAGATACGCAGTATTTT. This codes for CASSQGLGNGAPPYADTQYF.

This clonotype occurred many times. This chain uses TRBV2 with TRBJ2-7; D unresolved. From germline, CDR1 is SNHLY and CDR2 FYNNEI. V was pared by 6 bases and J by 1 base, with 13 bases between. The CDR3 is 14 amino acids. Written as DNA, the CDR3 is TGTGCCAGCAGCTTACAACTAAGATCCTACGAGCAGTACTTC. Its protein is CASSLQLRSYEQYF.